The clone carrying this T cell receptor beta chain came up many times. What it binds is unknown. This sample is part of a study of identical twins. General study points: It was possible that invariant MAIT and iNKT cells partly confounded the zero-insertion analyses. While abundant cord blood beta clonotypes carried fewer insertions, memory repertoires showed no such pattern.

TCRdb called the 5' RACE reads again in MiXCR, with one record for every CDR3 protein. The table shows around 100,000 distinct CDR3 sequences, with 5.9% occurring only once. The CDR3 has 17 amino acids. CDR1 SEHNR and CDR2 FQNEAQ come from the germline V gene (reference sequence). V was clipped by 0 bases and J by 8 bases; unmatched bases: 12. The chain links TRBV7-9 to TRBJ1-4; 7 bases agree with TRBD1. Input material: memory T cells sorted from blood. This TCR was sampled from a woman between 45 and 60 years old in good health. CDR3 coding DNA: TGTGCCAGCAGCTTAGCGAGGGGACAGCAAACCCGAGAAAAACTGTTTTTT. Its protein is CASSLARGQQTREKLFF.